This T cell receptor (beta chain) was recovered during a study of T cells in Graves' hyperthyroidism and ophthalmopathy. Study results and caveats: Most expanded thyroid clonotypes above 0.001 recurred in blood.

About this clonotype itself: Its antigen remains unidentified.

Calling Graves' hyperthyroidism stable meant ophthalmopathy did not progress within 18 months. RNA transcripts gave rise to amplified TCR beta CDR3 regions. RT-PCR in the first round (using the HTBI primer set) targeted the TCR CDR3. Via MiXCR, TCRdb re-called the multiplex PCR reads, giving one row per CDR3 protein. The table lists a few hundred thousand distinct CDR3 sequences, 46% of them singletons, with approximately 8.4% in the top ten. V lost 8 bases and J lost 1; bases outside the gene matches: 9. The CDR3 contains 15 residues. Germline-derived CDR1 and CDR2 are SNHLY and FYNNEI. Sequenced material: peripheral blood or thyroid tissue (not recorded which). The genes are TRBV2 and TRBJ2-5; 8 bases align to TRBD1. This TCR derives from a woman under 30 with Graves' hyperthyroidism. CDR3 loop: CASQGAGRGQETQYF. The CDR3 region has the DNA TGTGCCAGCCAGGGGGCGGGTCGAGGCCAAGAGACCCAGTACTTC.